This TCR beta chain comes out of a study of T cell responses to AZD1222 COVID-19 vaccine. Study at large: Doses given second, at about 4 or about 12 weeks, were pooled. Study findings and constraints: The study found vaccine-associated CD4 TCRs spanning spike, dominant at 160-218 and 743-854. Repertoire samples came only from after the peak T cell response. Among spike-specific TCRs, nearly half reportedly target unmutated variant regions.

Profiling relied on immunoSEQ multiplex PCR, and the TCRdb table lists in-frame clones only, not all of them. Of 100,000 to 150,000 clones in the sample, 75% to 95% were seen once. A word on this clone: Its antigen is unidentified.

In germline, CDR1 is LNHNV, CDR2 YYDKDF (reference sequence). This CDR3 spans 14 amino acids. J lost 6 bases, V lost 7 bases, and 4 bases had no gene match. This TCR was sampled from an adult in good health. The sample in question was peripheral blood, obtained on day 0 of AZD1222 vaccination. The chain couples TRBV15 to TRBJ2-2; TRBD1 agrees at 11 bases. CDR3 in amino acids: CATTGTGGSGELFF. The CDR3 nucleotides are TGTGCCACCACCGGGACAGGGGGATCCGGGGAGCTGTTTTTT.